Sequencing of this T cell receptor (beta chain) was carried out in a study of regulatory T cells in long-lasting Graves disease. Whole-study findings and limits: Newly diagnosed patients shared 1,000 or so public clonotypes; persistent patients shared a few thousand.

This clonotype showed up many times. Its target is not known. Germline V lookup: CDR1 SGHDT, CDR2 YYEEEE. CDR3 size: 12 residues. The ends were cut back, 3 bases at V and 7 bases at J, with 11 bases in the middle. Sample time point: newly diagnosed GD, antithyroid drugs for less than 3 months. The TCR library was made from RNA extracted from PBMCs. HTBI primers from iRepertoire and Arm-PCR of CDR3 regions yielded the TCR beta libraries. MiXCR, applied by TCRdb to the multiplex PCR reads, yields one record per CDR3 protein. The sample has over 300,000 distinct CDR3 sequences, less than 20% seen once. The source of this sequence is a female donor with Graves disease. The sequences come from peripheral blood mononuclear cells (PBMCs), collected at new diagnosis, from a patient treated with antithyroid drugs. The chain has TRBV5-6 and TRBJ2-7; D is unclear. The CDR3 loop is CASSSGTREQYF. The CDR3, as DNA: TGTGCCAGCAGCTCGGGCACGAGGGAGCAGTACTTC.